This T cell receptor beta chain was captured in a study of tumor-infiltrating lymphocytes in primary liver carcinoma. Study summary: Ranging in age from 30 to 69 years, the patients were men and women. Study conclusions and caveats: Since sampling was bulk and unsorted, CD4+ and CD8+ repertoires were not compared.

Worth noting for this clonotype: Its antigen remains unidentified.

Germline CDR1 reads SEHNR; CDR2 reads FQNEAQ (reference sequence). CDR3 length: 19 amino acids. J was trimmed by 4 bases and V by 5 bases; bases with no gene match: 16. With a constant-region primer, TCR beta cDNA was made from approximately 520 ng of total RNA. Generation of the TCR beta libraries relied on three nested multiplex PCR rounds using slightly modified ARM-PCR. With TRBV1-TRBV30 forward primers and a C-beta reverse primer, the first two PCR rounds were run for around 10 cycles each. One entry per CDR3 protein results from TCRdb running MiXCR on the multiplex PCR reads. The sample has 310,000 or so distinct CDR3 sequences; nearly 60% are singletons. Researchers drew blood RNA from unsorted whole blood and extracted germline DNA as well.

The sample comprised peripheral blood. The J gene is TRBJ2-1, the V gene TRBV7-9; 11 nucleotides match TRBD2. The TCR sequence derives from a woman aged 25 to 39 with primary liver carcinoma and hepatitis B virus infection. The CDR3 sequence: CASSQGFTSGGGSYNEQFF. The CDR3 DNA follows: TGTGCCAGCAGCCAAGGATTTACTAGCGGGGGAGGGTCATACAATGAGCAGTTCTTC.